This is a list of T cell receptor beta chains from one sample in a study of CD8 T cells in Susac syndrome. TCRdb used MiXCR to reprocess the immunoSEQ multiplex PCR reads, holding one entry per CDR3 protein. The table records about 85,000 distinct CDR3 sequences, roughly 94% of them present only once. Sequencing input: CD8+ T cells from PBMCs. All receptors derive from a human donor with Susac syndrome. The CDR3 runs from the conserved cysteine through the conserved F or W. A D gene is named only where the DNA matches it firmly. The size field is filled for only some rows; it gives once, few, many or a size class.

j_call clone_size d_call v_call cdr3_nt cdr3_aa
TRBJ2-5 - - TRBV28 TGTGCCAGCAGTTTAGAGGTACAGGGTAGTCAAGAGACCCAGTACTTC CASSLEVQGSQETQYF
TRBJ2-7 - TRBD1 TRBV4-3 TGCGCCAGCAGCGACGGACAGGGGGCCTACGAGCAGTACTTC CASSDGQGAYEQYF
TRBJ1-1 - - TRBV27 TGTGCCAGCAGGGAGCGGGACGCTTACACTGAAGCTTTCTTT CASRERDAYTEAFF
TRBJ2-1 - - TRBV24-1 TGTGCCACCAGTGATCTCCCAAACAATGAGCAGTTCTTC CATSDLPNNEQFF
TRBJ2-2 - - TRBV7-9 TGTGCCAGCCAACTGCAGGGAACCGGGGAGCTGTTTTTT CASQLQGTGELFF
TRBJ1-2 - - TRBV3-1 TGTGCCAGCAGCCAAGATACGGAGAGGGACGGCTACACCTTC CASSQDTERDGYTF
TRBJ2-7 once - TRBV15 TGTGCCACCAGCAGTTGGGGCTCCTACGAGCAGTACTTC CATSSWGSYEQYF
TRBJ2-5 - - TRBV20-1 TGCAGTGCCCCGTACAGGGAACAAGAGACCCAGTACTTC CSAPYREQETQYF
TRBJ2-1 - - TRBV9 TGTGCCAGCAGCCGAGGGTGGGGGCCTATTGAGCAGTTCTTC CASSRGWGPIEQFF
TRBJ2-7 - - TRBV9 TGTGCCAGCAGCGCTAAGGGCCCTAACTCCTACGAGCAGTACTTC CASSAKGPNSYEQYF
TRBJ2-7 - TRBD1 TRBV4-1 TGCGCCAGCAGCCAAGAGACAGGGTCCTTCAACGAGCAGTACTTC CASSQETGSFNEQYF
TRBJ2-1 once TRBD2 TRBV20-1 TGCAGTGCTAGAGATACGGAGGGGACTAGCGGACCCAATGAGCAGTTCTTC CSARDTEGTSGPNEQFF
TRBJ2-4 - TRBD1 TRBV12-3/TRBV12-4 TGTGCCAGCAGTGGGGACAGGGTGACCCTGTACTTC CASSGDRVTLYF
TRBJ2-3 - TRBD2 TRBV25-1 TGTGCCAGCAGTGAACGGACTCTAGCGGGAAACACAGATACGCAGTATTTT CASSERTLAGNTDTQYF
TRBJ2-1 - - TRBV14 TGTGCCAGCAGCCAAGGAGGGACCCCCCGGGATGAGCAGTTCTTC CASSQGGTPRDEQFF
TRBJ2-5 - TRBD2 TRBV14 TGTGCCAGCAGCCAAGGGACTAGCGGGAGGTCGGAGACCCAGTACTTC CASSQGTSGRSETQYF
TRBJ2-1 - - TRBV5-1 TGCGCCAGCAGCTTGAACAGTGGGGATGAGCAGTTCTTC CASSLNSGDEQFF
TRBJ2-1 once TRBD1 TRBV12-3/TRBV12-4 TGTGCCAGCAGTCCTACAGGGGGCAATGAGCAGTTCTTC CASSPTGGNEQFF
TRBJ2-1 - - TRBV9 TGTGCCAGCAGCGTAGAGAAGGTTGGCGATGAGCAGTTCTTC CASSVEKVGDEQFF
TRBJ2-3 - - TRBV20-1 TGCAGTGCGCCCCATTGGGAGATCACAGATACGCAGTATTTT CSAPHWEITDTQYF
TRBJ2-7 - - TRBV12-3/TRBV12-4 TGTGCCAGCAGCCTCAAGGTCCCCTACGAGCAGTACTTC CASSLKVPYEQYF
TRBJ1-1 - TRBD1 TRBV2 TGTGCCAGCAGTGACGGACAGGGGAACACTGAAGCTTTCTTT CASSDGQGNTEAFF
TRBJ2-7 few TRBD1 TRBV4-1 TGCGCCAGCAGCCAAGACGAACTCCCGGGACAGGGCGTCTACGAGCAGTACTTC CASSQDELPGQGVYEQYF
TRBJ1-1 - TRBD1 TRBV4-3 TGCGCCAGCAGCCAAGAAGGGGGCCCCGGGACAGGGCGAGCTGAAGCTTTCTTT CASSQEGGPGTGRAEAFF
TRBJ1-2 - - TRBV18 TGTGCCAGCTCACCTTCCCGGCAGGGGTGGAGTGGCTACACCTTC CASSPSRQGWSGYTF
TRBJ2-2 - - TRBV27 TGTGCCACCTCCCACCTAACCGGGGAGCTGTTTTTT CATSHLTGELFF
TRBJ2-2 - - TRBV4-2 TGTGCCAGCGGAACACCCGAGAGCACCGGGGAGCTGTTTTTT CASGTPESTGELFF
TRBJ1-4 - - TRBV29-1 TGCAGCGGACGGGGCAACTCAACTAATGAAAAACTGTTTTTT CSGRGNSTNEKLFF
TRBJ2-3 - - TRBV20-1 TGCAGTGCTAGATGGCAAGAGGGTCAAGATACGCAGTATTTT CSARWQEGQDTQYF
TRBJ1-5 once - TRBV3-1 TGTGCCAGCAAGGACCGAACCAATCAGCCCCAGCATTTT CASKDRTNQPQHF
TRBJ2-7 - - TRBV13 TGTGCCAGCAGCCCCCGACAGGTTTCCTACGAGCAGTACTTC CASSPRQVSYEQYF
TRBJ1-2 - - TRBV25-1 TGTGCCAGCAGTGCGAAGACCGGGAACCGCGGCTACACCTTC CASSAKTGNRGYTF
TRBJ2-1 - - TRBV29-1 TGCAGCGTTGAAGGGGGTACAGGCTCCTACAATGAGCAGTTCTTC CSVEGGTGSYNEQFF
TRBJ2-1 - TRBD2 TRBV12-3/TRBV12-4 TGTGCCAGCAGTTTCGGGACTAGCTACAATGAGCAGTTCTTC CASSFGTSYNEQFF
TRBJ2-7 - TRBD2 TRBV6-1 TGTGCCAGCAGTGAGTTTGGCGGGAGGGGCGACGAGCAGTACTTC CASSEFGGRGDEQYF
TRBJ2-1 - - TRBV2 TGTGCCAGCTTCGGCAATGAGCAGTTCTTC CASFGNEQFF
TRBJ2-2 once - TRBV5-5 TGTGCCAGCAGCGCCGGAGTAACCGGGGAGCTGTTTTTT CASSAGVTGELFF
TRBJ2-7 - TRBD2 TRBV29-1 TGCAGCGTTGCCGGGACTAGCGATGCCTACGAGCAGTACTTC CSVAGTSDAYEQYF
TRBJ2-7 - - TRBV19 TGTGCCAGTAGTAGAGGACAGCCTGACTACGAGCAGTACTTC CASSRGQPDYEQYF
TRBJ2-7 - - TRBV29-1 TGCAGCGCGAGGCCCTCGGGCTCCGAGCAGTACTTC CSARPSGSEQYF
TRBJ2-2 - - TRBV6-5 TGTGCCAGCAGTTACGATGGGCCCGGGGAGCTGTTTTTT CASSYDGPGELFF